The 24 T cell receptor beta chains below come from one sample, sequenced in a study of blood T cell repertoires in COVID-19. Measured with immunoSEQ multiplex PCR; TCRdb has only the in-frame clones, and not every one. The table records fewer than 300,000 clones, about 87% of them present only once. Sequencing was carried out using peripheral blood. The receptors were sampled from a woman aged 45-65 years with COVID-19, enrolled during active disease.

J is TRBJ1-2 and V is TRBV19, with D maybe TRBD1 (5 bases). With 4 bases removed from V and 10 bases from J, the gap between germline ends came to 22 bases. This CDR3 has 15 amino acids. CDR1 LNHDA and CDR2 SQIVND come from the germline V gene (reference sequence). CDR3 nucleotides: TGTGCCAGTAGTACGACAACGGGACGGACGGGAGACTACACCTTC. This gives the protein CASSTTTGRTGDYTF.

The chain couples TRBV2 to TRBJ2-7; 7 bases align to TRBD1. This CDR3 spans 13 amino acids. Germline-derived CDR1 and CDR2 are SNHLY and FYNNEI. V lost 4 bases and J lost 3; bases outside the gene matches: 3. CDR3: CASSGGQNYEQYF. DNA of the CDR3: TGTGCCAGCAGTGGGGGACAGAACTACGAGCAGTACTTC.

The chain uses TRBV9 and TRBJ2-5, with 8 nucleotides matching TRBD1. This CDR3 has 16 residues. The germline gives CDR1 SGDLS, CDR2 YYNGEE. Trimming removed 4 bases from V and 5 bases from J; junction bases left unmatched: 13. CDR3 amino acids: CASSPSGGAVFETQYF. The CDR3 DNA sequence: TGTGCCAGCAGCCCTTCAGGGGGCGCCGTGTTTGAGACCCAGTACTTC.

The chain joins TRBV19 to TRBJ2-2, with a possible D match to TRBD1 (5 bases). Germline V CDR1 and CDR2: LNHDA, SQIVND (reference sequence). With 0 bases removed from V and 6 bases from J, the gap between germline ends came to 14 bases. CDR3 length: 16 amino acids. The CDR3 protein is CASSIEQVRYSGELFF. The CDR3 DNA sequence: TGTGCCAGTAGTATAGAACAGGTTCGGTATTCCGGGGAGCTGTTTTTT.

The V call is TRBV24-1, the J call TRBJ2-1; 12 nucleotides agree with TRBD2. CDR3 size: 17 residues. The germline gives CDR1 KGHDR, CDR2 SFDVKD. V lost 4 bases and J lost 3; bases outside the gene matches: 6. DNA of the CDR3: TGTGCCACCAGTGACAGTGGGACTAGCGGGCGCTACAATGAGCAGTTCTTC. It encodes CATSDSGTSGRYNEQFF.

This rearrangement joins TRBV28 to TRBJ1-5; 8 bases match TRBD1. The CDR3 extends over 13 amino acids. Germline loops: CDR1 MDHEN, CDR2 SYDVKM. Trimming removed 5 bases from V and 6 bases from J; junction bases left unmatched: 3. CDR3 nucleotide sequence: TGTGCCAGCAGTACGGACAGGGCTCAGCCCCAGCATTTT. Translating gives CASSTDRAQPQHF.

The J gene is TRBJ2-1, the V gene TRBV5-1; D possibly corresponds to TRBD2 (7 bases). The CDR3 spans 14 residues. V was pared by 6 bases and J by 7 bases, with 17 bases between. Germline values: CDR1 SGHRS, CDR2 YFSETQ. The CDR3 DNA reads TGCGCCAGCACCGTACTCGGGGGGCGGAATGAGCAGTTCTTC. Residues: CASTVLGGRNEQFF.

The CDR3 coding sequence is TGTGCCAGCAGCCACAAGACTAGCGGGAGCTCGTACCAAGAGACCCAGTACTTC. Residues: CASSHKTSGSSYQETQYF. The V gene is TRBV4-2, the J gene TRBJ2-5, with 12 bases matching TRBD2. The CDR3 loop spans 18 amino acids. V shed 3 bases and J 0 bases; nucleotides not matched to a gene: 8. Germline V gene lookup returns CDR1 LGHNA and CDR2 YNFKEQ.

This chain links TRBV18 with TRBJ2-5; tentative D call: TRBD1 (6 bases). V lost 6 bases to trimming and J lost 1 base, with 12 bases between them. This CDR3 has 14 residues. The germline gives CDR1 KGHSH, CDR2 LQKENI. As DNA, the CDR3 is TGTGCCAGCTCCCTAACAGGGTTCCAAGAGACCCAGTACTTC. Translation: CASSLTGFQETQYF.

This chain uses TRBV7-9 with TRBJ1-6; the D is unclear. The CDR3 has 15 amino acids. The V gene lost 1 base and the J gene lost 10 bases, with 14 bases spanning the gap. Germline CDR1 SEHNR, CDR2 FQNEAQ (reference sequence). The DNA for the CDR3 is TGTGCCAGCAGCTTAGTACGAGGAGGAAACTCACCCCTCCACTTT. Encoded protein: CASSLVRGGNSPLHF.

The CDR3 sequence: CASWTGGAKGYTF. CDR3 bases: TGTGCCAGCTGGACAGGGGGCGCGAAAGGCTACACCTTC. This chain connects TRBV19 to TRBJ1-2, with TRBD1 matching over 11 bases. CDR3 size: 13 residues. V trimming: 9 bases; J trimming: 8 bases; junction bases outside the gene matches: 8. The germline V gene encodes CDR1 LNHDA and CDR2 SQIVND (reference sequence).

V gene TRBV6-6 combines with J gene TRBJ1-2; tentative D call: TRBD1 (6 bases). The CDR3 is 16 amino acids. Germline CDR1 and CDR2: MNHNY and SVGAGI (reference sequence). Trimming took off 7 bases at V and 4 bases at J, with 22 bases between the two ends. CDR3 residues: CASTLTSYGQSYGYTF. The CDR3 region has the DNA TGTGCCAGCACCCTGACATCCTACGGACAGAGCTATGGCTACACCTTC.

The J gene is TRBJ1-2, the V gene TRBV18, with 7 nucleotides matching TRBD1. The length of the CDR3 is 13 residues. With 3 bases clipped from V and 6 bases from J, the junction kept 4 bases outside the gene matches. Germline V CDR1 and CDR2: KGHSH, LQKENI. The CDR3 nucleotides are TGTGCCAGCTCACCCAACAGGGGAGATGGCTACACCTTC. Encoded protein: CASSPNRGDGYTF.

The chain employs TRBV27 and TRBJ1-5; a weak D match, TRBD1 (5 bases). Trimming removed 6 bases at V and 5 bases at J, with 17 bases between. CDR1 is MNHEY, CDR2 SMNVEV, per germline (reference sequence). This CDR3 has 15 amino acids. CDR3 amino acids: CASSPGWGVYQPQHF. CDR3 sequence (DNA): TGTGCCAGCAGCCCCGGATGGGGGGTTTATCAGCCCCAGCATTTT.

The chain employs TRBV30 and TRBJ1-1, with a weak D call TRBD1 (6 bases). Between the trimmed V and J ends, which lost 1 base and 9 bases, there was a span of 18 bases. Germline V gene sequence: CDR1 GTSNPN, CDR2 SVGIG (reference sequence). CDR3 length: 14 amino acids. CDR3 DNA sequence: TGTGCCTGGAGTGCTCCTTCTGGACAGCGTAAAGCTTTCTTT. It specifies CAWSAPSGQRKAFF.

The gene calls are TRBV19 and TRBJ1-5, with D tentatively TRBD1 (6 bases). This CDR3 region has 15 residues. The V and J ends lost 5 bases and 7 bases respectively, with 18 bases between them. Per germline, CDR1 LNHDA and CDR2 SQIVND (reference sequence). The CDR3 loop is CASSARPGDRQPQHF. Written as DNA, the CDR3 is TGTGCCAGTAGTGCCCGGCCAGGGGACCGACAGCCCCAGCATTTT.

This chain connects TRBV2 to TRBJ2-1; the match to TRBD2 covers 14 bases. Germline loops: CDR1 SNHLY, CDR2 FYNNEI. V was pared by 6 bases and J by 10 bases, with 8 bases of the junction left unmatched. This CDR3 is built from 15 residues. The CDR3 sequence is CASREGLAGEKEQFF. For the CDR3, the DNA is TGTGCCAGCAGAGAGGGACTAGCGGGAGAGAAGGAGCAGTTCTTC.

This chain links TRBV4-2 with TRBJ1-5; 7 bases line up with TRBD1. V lost 1 base to trimming and J lost 7 bases; unmatched junction nucleotides: 16. CDR3 length equals 18 residues. CDR1 and CDR2 (germline): LGHNA, YNFKEQ. The CDR3 DNA is TGTGCCAGCAGCCAAGCGGTAAAGTCAGTAGGGGGCGACCAGCCCCAGCATTTT. It is translated as CASSQAVKSVGGDQPQHF.

This clone was seen just once. The gene calls are TRBV29-1 and TRBJ2-1; D is possibly TRBD2 (6 bases). Germline loops: CDR1 SQVTM, CDR2 ANQGSEA. V lost 1 base, J lost 9 bases, and 19 bases lay in between. This CDR3 has 15 residues. The CDR3 nucleotides read TGCAGCGTTGAAGCCACTTTTACGGGAGCATCTGAGCAGTTCTTC. As protein: CSVEATFTGASEQFF.

The rearrangement uses TRBV19 and TRBJ2-1, with 11 positions matching TRBD2. Germline V lookup: CDR1 LNHDA, CDR2 SQIVND (reference sequence). With 5 bases clipped from V and 7 bases from J, the junction kept 13 bases outside the gene matches. The CDR3 is 17 amino acids. This CDR3 reads CASSLTVAGGPGNEQFF. Here the CDR3 DNA reads TGTGCCAGTAGTCTTACCGTAGCGGGAGGGCCGGGAAATGAGCAGTTCTTC.

The chain couples TRBV11-2 to TRBJ1-2, with a tentative D call TRBD1 (5 bases). V was trimmed by 5 bases and J by 6 bases, leaving 28 bases between them. The CDR3 consists of 18 residues. CDR1 is SGHAT, CDR2 FQNNGV, per germline. The CDR3 loop is CASSPPGGGVTHLDGYTF. As DNA, the CDR3 is TGTGCCAGCAGCCCTCCAGGTGGGGGGGTTACTCACCTCGATGGCTACACCTTC.

Turning to this clone: At one boundary the junction diverges from the germline segment, which might be a read error. The gene calls are TRBV7-7 and TRBJ2-1; 9 bases agree with TRBD1. CDR3 length equals 15 residues. In germline, CDR1 is SSHAT, CDR2 FNYEAQ (reference sequence). In DNA form, the CDR3 reads TGTGCTAGCAGCCCTCCCGGGACAGGGTTCAATGAGCAGTTCTTC. Amino acid sequence: CASSPPGTGFNEQFF. Variable domain in full (rest from reference TRBV7-7 and TRBJ2-1): GAGVSQSPRYKVTKRGQDVTLRCDPISSHATLYWYQQALGQGPEFLTYFNYEAQPDKSGLPSDRFSAERPEGSISTLTIQRTEQRDSAMYRCASSPPGTGFNEQFFGPGTRLTVL.

The J gene is TRBJ1-2, the V gene TRBV19; tentatively, D is TRBD1 (5 bases). CDR1 and CDR2 (germline): LNHDA, SQIVND (reference sequence). Trimming left V 4 bases short and J 7 bases short, with 10 bases between. The CDR3 is 12 residues long. CDR3: CASSTGSRGYTF. The CDR3 nucleotides read TGTGCCAGTAGTACAGGGTCTCGTGGCTACACCTTC.

The J gene is TRBJ1-2, the V gene TRBV24-1; maybe TRBD1 (5 bases). This CDR3 is built from 14 residues. CDR1 and CDR2 from the germline V gene are KGHDR and SFDVKD. Trimming stripped 3 bases from V and 8 bases from J, with 15 bases between. The DNA of the CDR3 is TGTGCCACCAGTGATACAGGACACATGAGCGGCTACACCTTC. Its translation: CATSDTGHMSGYTF.